The 10 T cell receptor beta chains below all came from one sample that was sequenced in a study of cytomegalovirus exposure and HLA in healthy donors. A multiplex PCR was run with 60 Vbeta primers and 13 Jbeta primers. Repertoires were generated with immunoSEQ multiplex PCR, while TCRdb's copy carries only in-frame clones and drops some. Of roughly 51,000 clones listed, 65% to 85% were seen once; the top ten hold over 2%. The material sequenced was PBMCs. The receptor set was obtained from a boy aged 5-17 years in good health and CMV-seropositive.

This clone was picked up one time. This chain joins TRBV5-1 and TRBJ1-2; a possible D gene is TRBD1 (6 bases). Germline assignment: CDR1 SGHRS and CDR2 YFSETQ. CDR3 size: 13 residues. The V gene lost 0 bases and the J gene lost 8 bases, with 11 bases spanning the gap. This CDR3 is CASSLGTAEGYTF. CDR3 nucleotide sequence: TGCGCCAGCAGCTTGGGGACAGCTGAGGGCTACACCTTC.

The chain uses TRBV6-1 and TRBJ1-2, with 7 bases aligning to TRBD1. This CDR3 is built from 15 residues. Germline CDR1 reads MNHNS; CDR2 reads SASEGT. J gave up 7 bases and V 0 bases, and 8 bases lay outside the gene matches. This CDR3 reads CASSEAMTGLSGYTF. DNA of the CDR3: TGTGCCAGCAGTGAAGCCATGACAGGGCTGAGTGGCTACACCTTC.

Regarding this clone: A junction boundary mismatches the germline segment, possibly from a read error. Other DNA sequences in this sample translate to the same CDR3. This rearrangement joins TRBV7-2 to TRBJ2-1; TRBD2 agrees at 9 bases. The CDR3 covers 16 residues. Germline CDR1 and CDR2: SGHTA and FQGNSA. The CDR3 is CASSLVGGGAGNEQFF. The CDR3 region has the DNA TGTGCTAGCAGCTTAGTCGGCGGGGGGGCCGGTAATGAGCAGTTCTTC.

V usage is TRBV7-9 and J usage is TRBJ2-5; a possible D gene is TRBD2 (6 bases). V lost 2 bases and J 0 bases, leaving 10 bases between the germline ends. CDR1 SEHNR and CDR2 FQNEAQ come from the germline V gene (reference sequence). This CDR3 is 15 amino acids long. The CDR3 loop is CASSLMGGDQETQYF. The CDR3 DNA follows: TGTGCCAGCAGCTTAATGGGCGGGGACCAAGAGACCCAGTACTTC.

This clone was picked up a small number of times. The chain carries TRBV6-1 and TRBJ2-3, with TRBD2 as a possible D gene (6 bases). The CDR3 covers 17 residues. Germline assignment: CDR1 MNHNS and CDR2 SASEGT. Trimming removed 2 bases at V and 6 bases at J, with 21 bases between. This chain's CDR3 is CASSELGGGGPSDTQYF. The DNA of the CDR3 is TGTGCCAGCAGTGAATTGGGAGGAGGAGGTCCCAGTGATACGCAGTATTTT.

The gene calls are TRBV6-5 and TRBJ2-7, with TRBD1 matching 8 bases. Looked up from germline, CDR1 is MNHEY and CDR2 is SVGAGI. Trimming removed 6 bases from V and 6 bases from J; junction bases left unmatched: 10. The CDR3 totals 14 residues. The DNA for the CDR3 is TGTGCCAGCAGGTTCCGGGACAGGAGAGGCGAGCAGTACTTC. Protein sequence: CASRFRDRRGEQYF.

This rearrangement joins TRBV18 to TRBJ1-2; perhaps TRBD1 as D (5 bases). Trimming took 4 bases from V and 2 from J, leaving 11 bases between them. Germline CDR1 KGHSH, CDR2 LQKENI. CDR3 length: 14 residues. CDR3 protein: CASSLGPTNYGYTF. DNA of the CDR3: TGTGCCAGCTCACTGGGGCCCACCAACTATGGCTACACCTTC.

The chain uses TRBV7-9 and TRBJ2-3; D perhaps matches TRBD2 (5 bases). CDR3 length: 16 residues. Germline-derived CDR1 and CDR2 are SEHNR and FQNEAQ (reference sequence). The V and J ends lost 1 base and 0 bases respectively, with 11 bases between them. CDR3 DNA sequence: TGTGCCAGCAGCTTAGTAGGAGGACCTAGCACAGATACGCAGTATTTT. This translates into CASSLVGGPSTDTQYF.

V is TRBV29-1 and J is TRBJ1-1, with D tentatively TRBD1 (6 bases). The length of the CDR3 is 10 residues. Deletions cut 3 bases from V and 11 bases from J, with 10 bases between. Germline-derived CDR1 and CDR2 are SQVTM and ANQGSEA. CDR3 in amino acids: CSVDERGAFF. The CDR3 bases are TGCAGCGTTGACGAGAGGGGGGCTTTCTTT.

The CDR3, as DNA: TGTGCCACCAGCCCACGCAGGGATCATACTGAAGCTTTCTTT. Translated: CATSPRRDHTEAFF. This chain uses TRBV15 with TRBJ1-1; a possible D gene is TRBD1 (5 bases). Germline V lookup: CDR1 LNHNV, CDR2 YYDKDF (reference sequence). The V gene lost 5 bases and the J gene lost 5 bases, with 15 bases spanning the gap. This CDR3 has 14 amino acids.